The 15 T cell receptor beta chains below come from one sample, sequenced in a study of shared clonotypes between healthy human individuals. The assay was immunoSEQ multiplex PCR, and TCRdb's table has in-frame clones only and misses some. This sample has about 1.1 million clones, with approximately 80% found just once. Sequencing was carried out using memory CD4+ T cells from PBMCs. Subset given: CD45RA-negative fraction. The receptors shown here come from a man aged 18 to 29 in good health. Some clones in this sample may be carry-over from other donors' samples.

The sample holds a few counts of this clone. The V gene is TRBV5-6, the J gene TRBJ2-1, with 7 positions matching TRBD2. V gave up 3 bases and J gave up 0 bases; unmatched junction bases: 9. Germline loops: CDR1 SGHDT, CDR2 YYEEEE. CDR3 size: 17 residues. CDR3 DNA sequence: TGTGCCAGCAGCTCGACGGGGCGGGAGAGCTCCTACAATGAGCAGTTCTTC. It specifies CASSSTGRESSYNEQFF.

The table lists this clone with a few counts. The rearrangement links TRBV28 to TRBJ1-1, with D tentatively TRBD1 (5 bases). Germline CDR1 reads MDHEN; CDR2 reads SYDVKM. CDR3 size: 11 residues. Trimming removed 3 bases at V and 11 bases at J, with 10 bases between. CDR3 sequence reads: CASSFKTAAFF. CDR3 bases: TGTGCCAGCAGTTTCAAGACAGCGGCTTTCTTT. Complete variable domain (other parts from reference TRBV28 and TRBJ1-1): DVKVTQSSRYLVKRTGEKVFLECVQDMDHENMFWYRQDPGLGLRLIYFSYDVKMKEKGDIPEGYSVSREKKERFSLILESASTNQTSMYLCASSFKTAAFFGQGTRLTVV.

In its sample, this clone was seen a few times. The chain has TRBV10-3 and TRBJ2-6, with D perhaps TRBD2 (5 bases). From germline, CDR1 is ENHRY and CDR2 SYGVKD. Trimming stripped 2 bases from V and 0 bases from J, with 11 bases between. This CDR3 is 17 amino acids long. CDR3 region: CAISEILTTSGANVLTF. The CDR3 DNA reads TGTGCCATCAGTGAGATTTTGACTACCTCTGGGGCCAACGTCCTGACTTTC.

This chain joins TRBV18 and TRBJ2-5; 8 nucleotides agree with TRBD1. The V gene's germline CDR1 is KGHSH and CDR2 LQKENI. The CDR3 has 16 amino acids. The ends lost 3 bases at V and 1 base at J; junction bases unmatched: 7. The CDR3 coding sequence is TGTGCCAGCTCACCGCGACAGGGGATTGGCCAAGAGACCCAGTACTTC. Protein product: CASSPRQGIGQETQYF.

This clone was seen a handful of times. Other nucleotide sequences in the sample specify the same CDR3. This chain links TRBV5-1 with TRBJ1-4; D gene unclear. Germline CDR1 SGHRS, CDR2 YFSETQ. V lost 4 bases, J lost 5 bases, and 15 bases lay in between. The CDR3 has 15 residues. CDR3 DNA sequence: TGCGCCAGCAGCCCCCAAGGACGGGAAAATGAAAAACTGTTTTTT. Translation gives CASSPQGRENEKLFF.

The chain links TRBV4-2 to TRBJ2-1; TRBD2 matches at 11 bases. The J segment lost 5 bases and the V segment lost 1 base, leaving 1 base of the junction unmatched. Looked up from germline, CDR1 is LGHNA and CDR2 is YNFKEQ. The CDR3 totals 15 residues. DNA of the CDR3: TGTGCCAGCAGCCAAGGTAGCGGGAGGGACAATGAGCAGTTCTTC. Amino acid sequence: CASSQGSGRDNEQFF.

The chain couples TRBV6-6 to TRBJ1-3; D unclear. V gave up 0 bases and J gave up 6 bases, with 6 bases separating them. Germline loops: CDR1 MNHNY, CDR2 SVGAGI (reference sequence). This CDR3 is 13 amino acids long. CDR3 nucleotide sequence: TGTGCCAGCAGTTACTCGAGTGTAAACACCATATATTTT. This translates into CASSYSSVNTIYF.

As for this clone: A much bigger clone sits one base away, suggesting this may be a read error. In nucleotides, the CDR3 is TGTGCCAGCAGGCTACGGGCACAGGGAGACACTGAAACTTTCTTT. Translated: CASRLRAQGDTETFF. The V and J genes are TRBV5-4 and TRBJ1-1, with a tentative D call TRBD1 (6 bases). This CDR3 region has 15 residues. Germline CDR1 is SGHNT and CDR2 is YYREEE (reference sequence).

This clone showed up just a few times. The genes are TRBV27 and TRBJ2-5; perhaps TRBD1 as D (5 bases). In germline, CDR1 is MNHEY, CDR2 SMNVEV (reference sequence). CDR3 length: 13 amino acids. V was clipped by 9 bases and J by 0 bases, with 11 bases between them. The CDR3 protein is CARVQEYQETQYF. The CDR3 DNA reads TGTGCCAGGGTACAGGAGTACCAAGAGACCCAGTACTTC.

The chain joins TRBV11-2 to TRBJ2-1, with D hard to call. From germline, CDR1 is SGHAT and CDR2 FQNNGV. V lost 0 bases to trimming and J lost 8 bases, with 11 bases between them. There are 14 residues in the CDR3. The CDR3 reads CASSLDSTPHEQFF. The CDR3 coding sequence is TGTGCCAGCAGCTTAGATTCCACCCCCCATGAGCAGTTCTTC.

The CDR3 here is CASGGQGNLQPQHF. The CDR3 region has the DNA TGTGCCAGTGGGGGACAGGGTAACTTACAGCCCCAGCATTTT. The rearrangement uses TRBV19 and TRBJ1-5; TRBD1 matches 9 bases. V lost 8 bases and J lost 7; bases outside the gene matches: 9. Germline loops: CDR1 LNHDA, CDR2 SQIVND (reference sequence). This CDR3 comprises 14 residues.

As for this clone: The sample holds other DNA sequences that translate to the same CDR3. The chain employs TRBV6-5 and TRBJ2-1; TRBD1 aligns across 10 bases. Germline CDR1 MNHEY, CDR2 SVGAGI. After removal of 6 bases from V and 7 bases from J, the junction contained 3 bases not matched to a gene. CDR3 length equals 13 residues. CDR3 sequence (DNA): TGTGCCAGCAGGAGGACAGGGGGGAATGAGCAGTTCTTC. This sequence encodes CASRRTGGNEQFF.

The V gene is TRBV19, the J gene TRBJ2-4; 11 bases map to TRBD2. V dropped 4 bases and J dropped 15; count of bases not matched to a gene: 11. The CDR3 runs to 14 residues. Germline V gene lookup returns CDR1 LNHDA and CDR2 SQIVND (reference sequence). Here the CDR3 reads CASSSRPTSGSRYF. Here the CDR3 DNA reads TGTGCCAGTAGTAGCCGCCCCACTAGCGGGAGCCGGTACTTC.

This chain uses TRBV7-8 with TRBJ1-1; possibly TRBD1 for D (6 bases). The V end was cut by 5 bases, the J end by 3 bases, with 10 bases between. Germline V gene lookup returns CDR1 SGHVS and CDR2 FQNEAQ. This CDR3 comprises 13 residues. The CDR3 nucleotides read TGTGCCAGCAGCGACAACAGGGACACTGAAGCTTTCTTT. Residues: CASSDNRDTEAFF.

This clone showed up just a few times. V usage is TRBV7-2 and J usage is TRBJ2-7; the D call may be TRBD1 or TRBD2 (6 bases each). V was pared by 5 bases and J by 4 bases, with 15 bases between. The CDR3 extends over 14 amino acids. CDR1 and CDR2 (germline): SGHTA, FQGNSA. The CDR3 here is CASSLNRGAYEQYF. CDR3 DNA: TGTGCCAGCAGCCTAAATAGGGGGGCGTACGAGCAGTACTTC. Filled out from reference TRBV7-2 and TRBJ2-7, the complete variable domain reads GAGVSQSPSNKVTEKGKDVELRCDPISGHTALYWYRQSLGQGLEFLIYFQGNSAPDKSGLPSDRFSAERTGGSVSTLTIQRTQQEDSAVYLCASSLNRGAYEQYFGPGTRLTVT.